The 29 T cell receptor beta chains below were found in one sample sequenced in a study of shared T cell receptors in the human thymus. Measured with immunoSEQ multiplex PCR; TCRdb has only the in-frame clones, and not every one. Of over 350,000 clones listed, 95% are singletons. Sequencing was done on a sample of thymocytes. These receptors came from a human donor.

This chain links TRBV29-1 with TRBJ2-3; D might be TRBD1 (6 bases). Deletions cut 0 bases from V and 2 bases from J, with 12 bases between. From germline, CDR1 is SQVTM and CDR2 ANQGSEA. The CDR3 covers 15 residues. The CDR3 nucleotides read TGCAGCGTTGAAGATCTGGGGGCCTTCACAGATACGCAGTATTTT. It yields the protein CSVEDLGAFTDTQYF.

This chain uses TRBV5-1 with TRBJ2-1; the D gene is possibly TRBD1 (6 bases). Germline loops: CDR1 SGHRS, CDR2 YFSETQ. The CDR3 contains 11 residues. The V end lost 5 bases, the J end lost 6 bases, and 6 bases lay between the germline ends. CDR3: CASRQGNEQFF. The CDR3 DNA is TGCGCCAGCAGACAGGGCAATGAGCAGTTCTTC.

This sequence joins TRBV19 and TRBJ2-1; 7 bases map to TRBD2. The CDR3 runs 14 residues. Germline trimming cut 8 bases from V and 0 bases from J; bases unmatched to any gene: 4. Per the germline V gene, CDR1 is LNHDA and CDR2 is SQIVND (reference sequence). Here the CDR3 DNA reads TGTGCCAGTGGACCTAGCGGCTCCTACAATGAGCAGTTCTTC. Amino acids: CASGPSGSYNEQFF.

This chain links TRBV4-3 with TRBJ2-1; D possibly corresponds to TRBD2 (6 bases). Germline CDR1 LGHNA, CDR2 YSLEER. The CDR3 spans 15 residues. Trimming took 3 bases from V and 5 from J, leaving 14 bases between them. The CDR3 loop reads CASSQAAGPDNEQFF. The CDR3 DNA reads TGCGCCAGCAGCCAGGCCGCGGGGCCCGACAATGAGCAGTTCTTC.

The V gene is TRBV19, the J gene TRBJ2-2; D assignment may be TRBD1 or TRBD2 (7 bases each). V lost 4 bases and J 4 bases, leaving 22 bases between the germline ends. The CDR3 has 18 residues. Germline V gives CDR1 LNHDA, CDR2 SQIVND (reference sequence). The CDR3, as DNA: TGTGCCAGTAGTACCCGCCCCCTGCAGGGGGGGCTCACCGGGGAGCTGTTTTTT. Protein: CASSTRPLQGGLTGELFF.

This chain joins TRBV7-3 and TRBJ2-3; no clear D gene. Germline CDR1 is SGHTA and CDR2 is FQGTGA. The CDR3 sequence is 12 residues long. With 5 bases removed from V and 2 bases from J, the gap between germline ends came to 5 bases. CDR3 bases: TGTGCCAGCAGCGCCTACACAGATACGCAGTATTTT. Amino acid sequence: CASSAYTDTQYF.

The genes are TRBV14 and TRBJ2-2; tentative D call: TRBD1 (5 bases). The germline V and J ends were trimmed by 4 bases and 3 bases, with 15 bases remaining between them. The CDR3 is 16 residues long. Germline-derived CDR1 and CDR2 are SGHDN and FVKESK. The CDR3 DNA is TGTGCCAGCAGCCCTTGGGCCCGCAGGGACACCGGGGAGCTGTTTTTT. Translating it yields CASSPWARRDTGELFF.

The rearrangement joins TRBV5-1 to TRBJ2-7; TRBD1 matches 9 bases. The germline V gene encodes CDR1 SGHRS and CDR2 YFSETQ. V lost 4 bases, J lost 5 bases, and 19 bases stayed unmatched. The CDR3 totals 18 residues. For the CDR3, the DNA is TGCGCCAGCAGCCTATCCGAACCCTCGGGACAGGGTCGCCACGAGCAGTACTTC. Protein sequence: CASSLSEPSGQGRHEQYF.

CDR3 sequence (DNA): TGTGCCAGCAGCAAGACCGAGGACAGGGTGAATGAAAAACTGTTTTTT. It translates to CASSKTEDRVNEKLFF. This rearrangement joins TRBV21-1 to TRBJ1-4; the D call in the table, TRBD1, was not verified against the DNA. TRBV21-1 is a known pseudogene. The CDR3 loop spans 16 amino acids.

As concerns this clone: At one of its ends the junction is not consistent with the germline gene, which may arise from a read error. The J gene is TRBJ2-3, the V gene TRBV28; 10 nucleotides line up with TRBD2. The germline CDR1 and CDR2 sequences are MDHEN and SYDVKM. There are 12 residues in the CDR3. The CDR3 nucleotides read TGTGCCAGCAGCAAGCGGGAGGGGGGTAGGCTTTTT. The encoded protein is CASSKREGGRLF.

V is TRBV9 and J is TRBJ1-4, with 9 bases fitting TRBD1. Losses at the gene ends were 4 bases for V and 6 bases for J; bases not matched to a gene: 4. The CDR3 extends over 14 amino acids. Germline CDR1 SGDLS, CDR2 YYNGEE. The CDR3 DNA is TGTGCCAGCAGCCCAGGACAGGGGTATGAAAAACTGTTTTTT. This codes for CASSPGQGYEKLFF.

V is TRBV19 and J is TRBJ2-7; 9 bases are a match to TRBD2. The CDR3 is made up of 15 amino acids. V was clipped by 5 bases and J by 4 bases; unmatched bases: 9. Germline-derived CDR1 and CDR2 are LNHDA and SQIVND (reference sequence). The CDR3 coding sequence is TGTGCCAGTAGTGCGGCGGGAGGGCCTCCGTACGAGCAGTACTTC. Its translation is CASSAAGGPPYEQYF.

This clone was counted between two and nine times. The rearrangement joins TRBV2 to TRBJ2-7; perhaps TRBD2 as D (5 bases). Germline V gives CDR1 SNHLY, CDR2 FYNNEI. V lost 6 bases, J lost 5 bases, and 17 bases lay in between. The CDR3 length is 14 residues. The CDR3 region is CASRWGVVGDEQYF. CDR3 DNA sequence: TGTGCCAGCAGGTGGGGTGTAGTCGGGGACGAGCAGTACTTC.

The chain joins TRBV27 to TRBJ1-5; D is undetermined. In germline, CDR1 is MNHEY, CDR2 SMNVEV (reference sequence). Between the trimmed V and J ends, which lost 4 bases and 5 bases, there was a span of 24 bases. The CDR3 sequence is 18 residues long. CDR3 loop: CASSWQAKGGEVHQPQHF. The CDR3 DNA reads TGTGCCAGCAGTTGGCAGGCCAAGGGTGGGGAGGTGCATCAGCCCCAGCATTTT.

The V call is TRBV6-5, the J call TRBJ1-2; 9 positions agree with TRBD1. There are 16 residues in the CDR3. Germline V CDR1 and CDR2: MNHEY, SVGAGI. The trim removed 4 bases at V and 2 bases at J, leaving 8 bases unmatched. CDR3 DNA sequence: TGTGCCAGCAGTTCACCTCCGGACAGGGGAAACTATGGCTACACCTTC. Amino acids: CASSSPPDRGNYGYTF.

The table lists this clone with a count of one. J is TRBJ2-5 and V is TRBV4-1; no firm D call. The CDR3 contains 17 residues. Germline V gene sequence: CDR1 MGHRA, CDR2 YSYEKL. V shed 3 bases and J shed 1 base, with 18 bases lying between them. In DNA, the CDR3 is TGCGCCAGCAGCCAGCATCCATATGGGCAGGTCCAAGAGACCCAGTACTTC. It specifies CASSQHPYGQVQETQYF.

This chain joins TRBV11-2 and TRBJ1-2; 10 bases align to TRBD1. Germline trimming cut 7 bases from V and 4 bases from J; bases unmatched to any gene: 9. Germline V gene lookup returns CDR1 SGHAT and CDR2 FQNNGV. This CDR3 contains 15 residues. CDR3: CASTSGQGKLYGYTF. The CDR3 DNA is TGTGCCAGCACCTCGGGACAGGGGAAACTCTATGGCTACACCTTC. Full variable domain (remainder filled in from reference TRBV11-2 and TRBJ1-2): EAGVAQSPRYKIIEKRQSVAFWCNPISGHATLYWYQQILGQGPKLLIQFQNNGVVDDSQLPKDRFSAERLKGVDSTLKIQPAKLEDSAVYLCASTSGQGKLYGYTFGSGTRLTVV.

The chain links TRBV11-2 to TRBJ2-7, with 7 bases aligning to TRBD1. V trimming: 3 bases; J trimming: 1 base; junction bases outside the gene matches: 3. The CDR3 contains 14 residues. From germline, CDR1 is SGHAT and CDR2 FQNNGV. The CDR3 DNA reads as TGTGCCAGCAGCTTCGACAGGGTTTCCTACGAGCAGTACTTC. Translating it yields CASSFDRVSYEQYF.

This clone was observed a single time. The V gene is TRBV19, the J gene TRBJ2-7; maybe TRBD2 (6 bases). Deletions cut 6 bases from V and 0 bases from J, with 18 bases between. Germline-derived CDR1 and CDR2 are LNHDA and SQIVND (reference sequence). This CDR3 contains 16 residues. This chain's CDR3 is CASSGQDYHHSYEQYF. CDR3 bases: TGTGCCAGTAGCGGGCAGGACTACCACCACTCCTACGAGCAGTACTTC. The full variable domain, completed using reference TRBV19 and TRBJ2-7, is DGGITQSPKYLFRKEGQNVTLSCEQNLNHDAMYWYRQDPGQGLRLIYYSQIVNDFQKGDIAEGYSVSREKKESFPLTVTSAQKNPTAFYLCASSGQDYHHSYEQYFGPGTRLTVT.

The chain is built from TRBV5-1 and TRBJ2-7, with a possible D match to TRBD2 (6 bases). Germline lookup yields CDR1 SGHRS and CDR2 YFSETQ. CDR3 length: 14 residues. The V end was cut by 4 bases, the J end by 3 bases, with 14 bases between. CDR3 DNA sequence: TGCGCCAGCAGCCGACGGACTACACACTACGAGCAGTACTTC. Protein: CASSRRTTHYEQYF.

The chain couples TRBV7-8 to TRBJ1-2; D is uncertain. The germline V and J ends were trimmed by 5 bases and 3 bases, with 16 bases remaining between them. The germline gives CDR1 SGHVS, CDR2 FQNEAQ. The CDR3 has 15 amino acids. The CDR3 region is CASSLDGSTYYGYTF. The CDR3 DNA reads as TGTGCCAGCAGCCTAGATGGGTCCACTTACTATGGCTACACCTTC.

This chain links TRBV4-1 with TRBJ1-1; D unclear. V was clipped by 6 bases and J by 1 base, with 9 bases between them. This CDR3 has 13 amino acids. Germline loops: CDR1 MGHRA, CDR2 YSYEKL. The CDR3 loop reads CASRTRKNTEAFF. The CDR3 DNA follows: TGCGCCAGCAGAACTCGAAAGAACACTGAAGCTTTCTTT.

V is TRBV27 and J is TRBJ2-3; possibly TRBD2 for D (5 bases). Trimming removed 7 bases at V and 0 bases at J, with 14 bases between. Germline assignment: CDR1 MNHEY and CDR2 SMNVEV (reference sequence). The CDR3 sequence is 15 residues long. The CDR3 region has the DNA TGTGCCAGCACCCTCCTGAGCGGCAGCACAGATACGCAGTATTTT. Amino acids: CASTLLSGSTDTQYF.

The chain has TRBV11-3 and TRBJ2-1, with 15 bases fitting TRBD2. The CDR3 runs 16 residues. The V and J ends lost 5 bases and 10 bases, in that order; junction bases with no gene match: 9. The germline gives CDR1 SGHNT, CDR2 YENEEA. The CDR3 nucleotides are TGTGCCAGCAGCCTACGAGTGGGACTAGCGGGAGGCGAGCAGTTCTTC. Encoded protein: CASSLRVGLAGGEQFF.

The CDR3 DNA is TGTGCCAGCAGTCCCCCAGGGGGCACAGATACGCAGTATTTT. Protein: CASSPPGGTDTQYF. The chain joins TRBV28 to TRBJ2-3, with D tentatively TRBD1 (6 bases). CDR3 length equals 14 residues. Trimming took off 5 bases at V and 1 base at J, with 10 bases between the two ends. Per the germline V gene, CDR1 is MDHEN and CDR2 is SYDVKM.

The chain carries TRBV10-3 and TRBJ1-2, with no clear D. V gave up 0 bases and J gave up 3 bases, with 11 bases separating them. CDR3 length equals 15 residues. The germline gives CDR1 ENHRY, CDR2 SYGVKD. This CDR3 reads CAISESSGRDYGYTF. CDR3 bases: TGTGCCATCAGTGAGTCATCCGGCCGGGACTATGGCTACACCTTC.

The chain couples TRBV10-1 to TRBJ1-3; 8 nucleotides line up with TRBD1. There are 14 residues in the CDR3. Per the germline V gene, CDR1 is WNHNN and CDR2 is SYGVQD (reference sequence). The V gene end was trimmed by 8 bases and the J gene end by 7 bases; junction bases not matched to a gene: 10. DNA for the CDR3: TGCGCCAGCGGAAGGACAGGGCCTAAGAACACCATATATTTT. Encoded protein: CASGRTGPKNTIYF.

The chain joins TRBV28 to TRBJ1-3; a weak D match, TRBD1 (6 bases). The ends were cut back, 10 bases at V and 0 bases at J, with 28 bases in the middle. The CDR3 contains 19 residues. Germline V gene lookup returns CDR1 MDHEN and CDR2 SYDVKM. CDR3 sequence: CATQAQGGGRTLSGNTIYF. As DNA, the CDR3 is TGTGCCACCCAGGCACAGGGAGGGGGAAGGACTCTCTCTGGAAACACCATATATTTT. The full variable domain, in which reference TRBV28 and TRBJ1-3 provide the parts outside the CDR3, is DVKVTQSSRYLVKRTGEKVFLECVQDMDHENMFWYRQDPGLGLRLIYFSYDVKMKEKGDIPEGYSVSREKKERFSLILESASTNQTSMYLCATQAQGGGRTLSGNTIYFGEGSWLTVV.

The CDR3 spells CASSIFRYRGSSYEQYF. CDR3 bases: TGTGCCAGCAGCATTTTCAGGTACAGGGGTTCCTCCTACGAGCAGTACTTC. The chain is built from TRBV4-2 and TRBJ2-5, with TRBD1 identical over 7 bases. Matching the DNA end better, TRBJ2-7 makes the J call doubtful. The CDR3 has 17 amino acids. Per germline, CDR1 LGHNA and CDR2 YNFKEQ.